The 19 T cell receptor delta chains in this list originate from one sample, sequenced in a study of Vδ1+ human thymocytes. Sequences come from RNA converted to cDNA by reverse transcription. The CDR3 regions were amplified by multiplex PCR from V-gene primers to a constant-region primer. TCRdb redid clone calling on the multiplex PCR reads using CATT. Here the sample spans about 58,000 delta-chain clones, over 13% being singletons. Study results and caveats: Highly polyclonal TRG and TRD repertoires with Gaussian CDR3 length distributions appeared in thymus.

These receptors' targets are unknown. Sequencing was performed on Vdelta1+ gamma-delta thymocytes from the thymus. Subset described: FACS-sorted CD3+ TCRalphabeta- TCRVdelta1+ TCRVdelta2- thymocytes. These receptors were obtained from a girl in the first two years of life who had congenital heart surgery.

The chain is built from TRDV1 and TRDJ1; TRDD2 aligns across 9 bases. This CDR3 spans 21 amino acids. The ends lost 3 bases at V and 0 bases at J; junction bases unmatched: 20. The germline V gene has CDR1 TSWWSYY and CDR2 QGS. This CDR3 is CALGELTSLPTLLMYTDKLIF. As DNA, the CDR3 is TGTGCTCTTGGGGAGCTCACCAGCCTTCCTACCTTACTGATGTACACCGATAAACTCATCTTT.

V is TRDV1 and J is TRDJ1; the D is unclear. V lost 1 base to trimming and J lost 0 bases, with 12 bases between them. CDR1 and CDR2 (germline): TSWWSYY, QGS. The CDR3 has 16 amino acids. The chain's CDR3 is CALGERGPPYTDKLIF. The CDR3 bases are TGTGCTCTTGGGGAACGTGGGCCTCCGTACACCGATAAACTCATCTTT.

This clone turned up a few times. The V and J genes are TRDV1 and TRDJ1; unclear D gene. Germline CDR1 is TSWWSYY and CDR2 is QGS. This CDR3 is built from 18 residues. The germline V and J ends were trimmed by 2 bases and 0 bases, with 19 bases remaining between them. CDR3: CALGETLPYRPYTDKLIF. The CDR3 DNA reads TGTGCTCTTGGGGAAACTTTGCCGTACCGGCCGTACACCGATAAACTCATCTTT.

This clone has more than one count but fewer than ten. V usage is TRDV1 and J usage is TRDJ1; weak D call: TRDD3 (5 bases). This CDR3 comprises 18 residues. V lost 3 bases, J lost 2 bases, and 22 bases lay in between. CDR1 and CDR2 from the germline V gene are TSWWSYY and QGS. CDR3 in DNA: TGTGCTCTTGGGGATCTCCCCGCCCCCCCCCTGGGTACCGATAAACTCATCTTT. Protein sequence: CALGDLPAPPLGTDKLIF.

The chain uses TRDV1 and TRDJ1, with a tentative D call TRDD3 (6 bases). V lost 4 bases and J lost 2, with 23 bases in between. The CDR3 spans 18 residues. CDR1 and CDR2 from the germline V gene are TSWWSYY and QGS. CDR3 nucleotides: TGTGCTCTTGGGGGCAAGGGAGGCCCGGCCTGGGGTACCGATAAACTCATCTTT. This sequence encodes CALGGKGGPAWGTDKLIF.

This clone was detected a few times. The sample carries other DNA sequences with the same CDR3. This chain connects TRDV1 to TRDJ1, with TRDD3 matching over 7 bases. Trimming at V came to 2 bases and at J to 1 base, leaving 13 bases not matched to a gene. The germline CDR1 and CDR2 sequences are TSWWSYY and QGS. The CDR3 runs to 18 residues. The CDR3 DNA is TGTGCTCTTGGGGAATGGTCTGGGGGTAGTCGTCGCACCGATAAACTCATCTTT. This sequence encodes CALGEWSGGSRRTDKLIF.

In its sample, this clone was seen a few times. This specimen includes other DNA sequences encoding the same CDR3. The chain recombines TRDV1 with TRDJ1, with 8 positions matching TRDD3. Germline CDR1 reads TSWWSYY; CDR2 reads QGS. There are 24 residues in the CDR3. Germline trimming cut 4 bases from V and 0 bases from J; bases unmatched to any gene: 31. CDR3 DNA: TGTGCTCTTGGGGTCGCACCCCTCCTTCCCGAAAAACGACTGGGGGTCCCGTACACCGATAAACTCATCTTT. It codes for CALGVAPLLPEKRLGVPYTDKLIF.

V gene TRDV1 combines with J gene TRDJ1; 12 bases map to TRDD3. The CDR3 runs to 24 residues. CDR1 and CDR2 (germline): TSWWSYY, QGS. Losses at the gene ends were 2 bases for V and 0 bases for J; bases not matched to a gene: 25. CDR3 sequence reads: CALGETCLLGPTPTGGYYTDKLIF. The DNA of the CDR3 is TGTGCTCTTGGGGAAACATGCCTTCTTGGTCCTACCCCCACTGGGGGATACTACACCGATAAACTCATCTTT.

This clone was counted a few times. The chain employs TRDV1 and TRDJ1; either TRDD2 or TRDD3 may supply D (6 bases each). The ends were cut back, 2 bases at V and 1 base at J, with 23 bases in the middle. The germline V gene encodes CDR1 TSWWSYY and CDR2 QGS. The CDR3 covers 19 residues. CDR3 protein: CALGECKFLDTGCTDKLIF. CDR3 nucleotide sequence: TGTGCTCTTGGGGAATGTAAATTCCTAGACACTGGGTGCACCGATAAACTCATCTTT.

The chain couples TRDV1 to TRDJ1; TRDD3 is a possible D gene (5 bases). This CDR3 contains 16 residues. CDR1 is TSWWSYY and CDR2 is QGS in the germline V gene. The germline V and J ends were trimmed by 5 bases and 0 bases, with 16 bases remaining between them. The CDR3: CALGIRRGSYTDKLIF. The DNA for the CDR3 is TGTGCTCTTGGGATACGCCGGGGCTCTTACACCGATAAACTCATCTTT.

The chain couples TRDV1 to TRDJ1; 12 nucleotides line up with TRDD3. Trimming at V came to 4 bases and at J to 3 bases, leaving 27 bases not matched to a gene. The germline V gene has CDR1 TSWWSYY and CDR2 QGS. This CDR3 is 23 amino acids long. DNA of the CDR3: TGTGCTCTTGGGGGAAACATTCCTGGAGAGGGTACTGGGGGATACACCCGCGCCGATAAACTCATCTTT. This gives the protein CALGGNIPGEGTGGYTRADKLIF.

The rearrangement joins TRDV2 to TRDJ1, with 10 bases lining up with TRDD3. Germline loops: CDR1 GEAIGNYY, CDR2 EKD. The trim removed 6 bases at V and 5 bases at J, leaving 14 bases unmatched. There are 16 residues in the CDR3. CDR3 bases: TGTGCCTGTCCCCGGTCCTGGGGGATAAGGGGGGATAAACTCATCTTT. Protein: CACPRSWGIRGDKLIF.

The rearrangement uses TRDV1 and TRDJ1; TRDD3 matches at 9 bases. The CDR3 contains 22 residues. CDR1 is TSWWSYY and CDR2 is QGS in the germline V gene. V shed 4 bases, J shed 3 bases, and the junction held 27 bases outside the gene matches. CDR3 in amino acids: CALGGLSESQYWGKGSADKLIF. The CDR3 DNA follows: TGTGCTCTTGGGGGTCTAAGTGAGTCCCAGTACTGGGGGAAGGGGAGCGCCGATAAACTCATCTTT.

This clone occurred a few times. V is TRDV1 and J is TRDJ1, with 9 nucleotides matching TRDD3. From germline, CDR1 is TSWWSYY and CDR2 QGS. This CDR3 has 19 amino acids. V dropped 3 bases and J dropped 0; count of bases not matched to a gene: 14. The CDR3 sequence: CALGETKYWGTDNTDKLIF. DNA of the CDR3: TGTGCTCTTGGGGAGACCAAGTACTGGGGGACTGATAACACCGATAAACTCATCTTT.

V usage is TRDV1 and J usage is TRDJ1; 10 nucleotides agree with TRDD3. Germline V gives CDR1 TSWWSYY, CDR2 QGS. The CDR3 is made up of 20 amino acids. The J segment lost 0 bases and the V segment lost 4 bases, leaving 17 bases of the junction unmatched. The CDR3 reads CALGGLFPVLGDEDTDKLIF. CDR3 bases: TGTGCTCTTGGGGGGTTATTCCCAGTACTGGGGGATGAGGACACCGATAAACTCATCTTT.

The rearrangement joins TRDV1 to TRDJ1, with 9 bases aligning to TRDD2. The CDR3 has 19 amino acids. V was clipped by 7 bases and J by 2 bases; unmatched bases: 20. The germline gives CDR1 TSWWSYY, CDR2 QGS. CDR3 loop: CALVSPAFLRRGPTDKLIF. The CDR3 DNA reads TGTGCTCTTGTGTCCCCGGCCTTCCTACGGAGGGGACCTACCGATAAACTCATCTTT.

In this sample, this clone turned up a few times. The V gene is TRDV1, the J gene TRDJ1; D possibly uses TRDD2 or TRDD3 (9 bases each). The V gene lost 4 bases and the J gene lost 8 bases, with 29 bases spanning the gap. This CDR3 region has 18 residues. Germline V lookup: CDR1 TSWWSYY, CDR2 QGS. CDR3 nucleotide sequence: TGTGCTCTTGGGGGGCGTCCTTCCTACACACTGGGGGAAATAAAACTCATCTTT. Encoded protein: CALGGRPSYTLGEIKLIF.

This clone was observed a handful of times. The chain links TRDV3 to TRDJ1, with TRDD3 identical over 10 bases. The CDR3 runs to 18 residues. V dropped 3 bases and J dropped 4; count of bases not matched to a gene: 20. CDR1 TVYSNPD and CDR2 GDNSRS come from the germline V gene (reference sequence). In DNA, the CDR3 is TGTGCCTTCCCCGAGTACTGGGGGATCGCCCGGGTCCTCGATAAACTCATCTTT. Its translation: CAFPEYWGIARVLDKLIF.

The chain is built from TRDV1 and TRDJ1; D is perhaps TRDD2 (5 bases). Between the trimmed V and J ends, which lost 3 bases and 0 bases, there was a span of 14 bases. This CDR3 comprises 16 residues. Germline values: CDR1 TSWWSYY, CDR2 QGS. The CDR3 DNA is TGTGCTCTTGGGGACTTCCGCAAATTGTACACCGATAAACTCATCTTT. The encoded protein is CALGDFRKLYTDKLIF.